The T cell receptor beta chain described here comes from a study of cytomegalovirus exposure and HLA in healthy donors. Researchers ran the PCR with 60 Vbeta and 13 Jbeta primers. Libraries were prepared by immunoSEQ multiplex PCR; TCRdb keeps only in-frame clonotypes and omits some of them. This repertoire shows about 130,000 clones, around 80% found once; its top ten account for about 4%. Germline-derived CDR1 and CDR2 are SNHLY and FYNNEI. The CDR3 is 15 residues long. V was cut by 0 bases and J by 2 bases, with 10 bases left in between. The chain uses TRBV2 and TRBJ1-1; no firm D call. This TCR was recovered from a woman in her thirties or forties in good health and CMV-seronegative. The source material was PBMCs. Here the CDR3 reads CASSEAARPNTEAFF. The CDR3 coding sequence is TGTGCCAGCAGTGAAGCGGCGCGGCCAAACACTGAAGCTTTCTTT.